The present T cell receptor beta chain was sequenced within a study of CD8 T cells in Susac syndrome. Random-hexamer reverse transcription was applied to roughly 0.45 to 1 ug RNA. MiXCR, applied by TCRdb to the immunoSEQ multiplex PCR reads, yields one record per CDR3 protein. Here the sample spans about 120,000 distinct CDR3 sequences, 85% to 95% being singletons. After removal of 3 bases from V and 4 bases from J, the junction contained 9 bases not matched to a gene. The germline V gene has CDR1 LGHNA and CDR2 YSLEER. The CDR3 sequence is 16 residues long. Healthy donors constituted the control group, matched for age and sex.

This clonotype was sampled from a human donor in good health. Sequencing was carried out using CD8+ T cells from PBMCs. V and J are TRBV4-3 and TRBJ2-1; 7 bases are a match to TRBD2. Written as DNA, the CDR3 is TGCGCCAGCAGCCAGCAGCGGCTAGCGGCTTACAATGAGCAGTTCTTC. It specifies CASSQQRLAAYNEQFF.